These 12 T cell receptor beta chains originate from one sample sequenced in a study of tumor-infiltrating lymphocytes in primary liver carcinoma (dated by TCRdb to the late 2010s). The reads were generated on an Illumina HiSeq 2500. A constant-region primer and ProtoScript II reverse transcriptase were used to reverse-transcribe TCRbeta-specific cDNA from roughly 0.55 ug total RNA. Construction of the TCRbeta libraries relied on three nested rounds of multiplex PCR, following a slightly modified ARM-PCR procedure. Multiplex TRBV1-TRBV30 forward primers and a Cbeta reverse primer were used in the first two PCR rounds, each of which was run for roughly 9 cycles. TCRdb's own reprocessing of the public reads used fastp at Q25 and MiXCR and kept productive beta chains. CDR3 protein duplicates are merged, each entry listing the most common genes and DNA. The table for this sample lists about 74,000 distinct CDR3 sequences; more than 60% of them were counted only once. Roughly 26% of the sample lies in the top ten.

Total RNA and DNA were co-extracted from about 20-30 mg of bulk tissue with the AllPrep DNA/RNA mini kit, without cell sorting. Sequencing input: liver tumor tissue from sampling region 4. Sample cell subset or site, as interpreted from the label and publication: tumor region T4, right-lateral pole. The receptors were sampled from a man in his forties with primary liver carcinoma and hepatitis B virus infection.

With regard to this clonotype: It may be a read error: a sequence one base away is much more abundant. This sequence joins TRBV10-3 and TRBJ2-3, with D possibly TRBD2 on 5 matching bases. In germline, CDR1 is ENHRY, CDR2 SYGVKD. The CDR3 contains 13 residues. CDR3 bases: TGTGCCGCGACCGGTTCTAGCACAGATACGCACTATTTT. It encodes CAATGSSTDTHYF.

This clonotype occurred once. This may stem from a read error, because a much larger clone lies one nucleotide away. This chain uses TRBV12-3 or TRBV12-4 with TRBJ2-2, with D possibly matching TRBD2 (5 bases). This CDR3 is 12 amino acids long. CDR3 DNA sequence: TGTGCCAGCAGTGATGGCACCGGGGAGCCGTTTTTT. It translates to CASSDGTGEPFF.

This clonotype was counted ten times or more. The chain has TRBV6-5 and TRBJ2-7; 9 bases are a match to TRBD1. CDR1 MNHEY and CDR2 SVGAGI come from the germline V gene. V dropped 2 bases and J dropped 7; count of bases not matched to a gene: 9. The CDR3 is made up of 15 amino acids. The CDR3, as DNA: TGTGCCAGCAGTTACGCCTCAGACGGGACAGGGGAGCAGTACTTC. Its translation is CASSYASDGTGEQYF.

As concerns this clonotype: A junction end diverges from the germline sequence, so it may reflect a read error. The CDR3 sequence: CASSFQTSSTDMQYF. CDR3 sequence (DNA): TGTGCCAGTAGCTTTCAGACTTCTAGCACAGATATGCAGTATTTT. The chain couples TRBV11-2 to TRBJ2-3; TRBD2 is a possible D gene (5 bases). CDR3 length: 15 residues. Looked up from germline, CDR1 is SGHAT and CDR2 is FQNNGV.

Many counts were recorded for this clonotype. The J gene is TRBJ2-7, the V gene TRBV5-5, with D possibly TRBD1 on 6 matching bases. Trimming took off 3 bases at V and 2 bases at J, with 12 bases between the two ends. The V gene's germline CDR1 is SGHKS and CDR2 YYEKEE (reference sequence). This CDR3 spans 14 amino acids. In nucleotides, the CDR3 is TGTGCCAGCAGCTACAGGGTTGGGCCCTACGAGCAGTACTTC. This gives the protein CASSYRVGPYEQYF.

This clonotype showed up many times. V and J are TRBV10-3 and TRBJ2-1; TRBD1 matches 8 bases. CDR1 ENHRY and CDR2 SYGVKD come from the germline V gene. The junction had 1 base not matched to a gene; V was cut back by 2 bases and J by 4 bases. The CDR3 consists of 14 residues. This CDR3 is CAISEGQGYNEQFF. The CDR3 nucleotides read TGTGCCATCAGTGAGGGACAGGGATACAATGAGCAGTTCTTC.

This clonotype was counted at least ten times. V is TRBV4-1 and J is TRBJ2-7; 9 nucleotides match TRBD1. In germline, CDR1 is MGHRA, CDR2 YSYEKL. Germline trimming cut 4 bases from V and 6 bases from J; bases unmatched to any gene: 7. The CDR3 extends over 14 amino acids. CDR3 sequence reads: CASSLTGQGFEQYF. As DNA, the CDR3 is TGCGCCAGCAGCCTTACGGGACAGGGTTTCGAGCAGTACTTC.

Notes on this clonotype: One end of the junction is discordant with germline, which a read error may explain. The CDR3: CASNYGSWGGNLPLHF. The CDR3 DNA sequence: TGTGCCAGCAATTACGGCTCCTGGGGAGGCAATTTACCCCTCCACTTT. The V and J genes are TRBV6-6 and TRBJ1-6; D is unresolved. There are 16 residues in the CDR3. Germline assignment: CDR1 MNHNY and CDR2 SVGAGI (reference sequence).

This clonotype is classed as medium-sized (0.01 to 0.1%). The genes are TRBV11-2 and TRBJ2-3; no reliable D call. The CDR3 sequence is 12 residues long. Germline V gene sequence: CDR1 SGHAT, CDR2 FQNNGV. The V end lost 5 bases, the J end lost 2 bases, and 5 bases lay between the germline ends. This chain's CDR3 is CASSDYTDTQYF. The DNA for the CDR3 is TGTGCCAGCAGCGATTACACAGATACGCAGTATTTT.

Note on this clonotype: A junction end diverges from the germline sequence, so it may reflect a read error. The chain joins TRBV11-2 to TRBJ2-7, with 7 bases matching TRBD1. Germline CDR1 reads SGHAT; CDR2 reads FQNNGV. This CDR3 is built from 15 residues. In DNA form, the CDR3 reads TGTGCCAGCAGCCAATATTTGAGAGGGGGCTACAAGCAGTACTTC. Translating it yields CASSQYLRGGYKQYF. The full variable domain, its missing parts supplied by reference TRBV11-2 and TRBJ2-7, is EAGVAQSPRYKIIEKRQSVAFWCNPISGHATLYWYQQILGQGPKLLIQFQNNGVVDDSQLPKDRFSAERLKGVDSTLKIQPAKLEDSAVYLCASSQYLRGGYKQYFGPGTRLTVT.

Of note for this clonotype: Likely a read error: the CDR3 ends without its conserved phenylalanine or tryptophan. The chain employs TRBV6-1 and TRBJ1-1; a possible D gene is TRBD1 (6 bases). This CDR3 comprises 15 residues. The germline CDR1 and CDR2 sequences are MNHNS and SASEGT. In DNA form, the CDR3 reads TGTGCCAGCGGGGGCTGGGGGACGGCGATCACTGGAGCTTTCTTA. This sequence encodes CASGGWGTAITGAFL.

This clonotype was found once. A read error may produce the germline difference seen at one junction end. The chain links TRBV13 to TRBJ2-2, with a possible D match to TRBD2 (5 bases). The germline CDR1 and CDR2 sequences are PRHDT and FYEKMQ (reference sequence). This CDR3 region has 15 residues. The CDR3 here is CASSFVNANTGELSF. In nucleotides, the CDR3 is TGTGCCAGCAGCTTCGTCAATGCGAACACCGGGGAGCTGTCTTTT.